This T cell receptor (beta chain) was obtained from a study of CXCR3-negative and CXCR3-positive naive CD8 T cells (dated by TCRdb to between 2019 and 2020). At the level of the whole study: Some 130 million TRB reads were obtained in total, roughly 1.5 +/- 0.3 million reads per library. Diversity and physicochemical repertoire analyses covered eleven to twelve donors pooled from two independent experiments. Naive subsets from a handful of donors and memory cells from 3 donors were included in the TRBV-TRBJ cluster analysis.

For each CD8+ T cell subset, flow sorting was done in triplicate, and roughly 330,000 cells per subset went directly into RLT lysis buffer. To keep memory contaminants out, a stringent definition of naive CD8+ T cells was applied: CD45RO-CCR7+CD27+CD95-. Peripheral blood mononuclear cells were isolated from buffy coats by standard density gradient centrifugation. Naive CXCR3-negative and CXCR3-positive CD8+ T cells were flow-sorted on a FACSAria III. An RNeasy Mini Kit was used to extract total RNA from the sorted cells. The paper as a whole reports these results and caveats: Because CXCR3 expression was partially decreased after cryopreservation, freshly isolated PBMCs were used for most assays. Similar TRBV-TRBJ usage was shown by naive CXCR3-negative and CXCR3-positive cells from the same donor, whereas distinct patterns were shown by memory cells. Compared with CXCR3-negative naive cells, CXCR3-positive naive cells had TRB CDR3s with higher hydrophobicity (lower Kidera factor 4), lower energy, and higher strength and volume indices. Because surface CD5, which is linked to self-reactivity in mice, was comparable between the naive subsets, TCR interaction strength was also inferred from the physicochemical properties of TRB CDR3s. Repertoire diversity was comparably high in both naive subsets but much lower in memory CD8+ T cells.

To note about this clonotype: No antigen is known for it.

TCRdb records NextSeq 550 as the sequencer. The Human TCR Profiling Kit (MiLaboratory) was used to make UMI-labeled 5' RACE TRB cDNA libraries. The full amount of extracted RNA was used for cDNA synthesis, and the full amount of resulting cDNA was used for PCR amplification. Libraries were prepared in parallel with an identical number of PCR cycles. As for the original processing: About 53,000 +/- 9,400 unique UMI-labeled TRB cDNA molecules per library were extracted with MIGEC and MiXCR, with at least two reads per UMI required. Each library averaged around 42,000 +/- 9,900 functional in-frame TRB CDR3 nucleotide clonotypes without stop codons. After downsampling to 5000 UMI-labeled TRB molecules per sample, diversity metrics, including normalized Shannon-Wiener and Chao1, were computed in VDJtools. VDJtools was used to calculate clonotype-size-weighted physicochemical properties of the central five CDR3 residues, namely interaction energy, strength, volume and Kidera factor 4. Following reprocessing of the reads by TCRdb, the data hold one row per CDR3 protein sequence and no DNA is available. TCRdb, not the authors, supplied the V and J calls. This sample's table carries around 120,000 distinct CDR3 sequences. About 0.54% of the sample is in the top ten clones.

This TCR came from a human donor in good health. Some clones in this sample may be carry-over from other donors' samples. Sequenced sample: naive CXCR3+ CD8+ T cells from blood. The sample's cell subset or site, from its label and the paper: CD45RO-CCR7+CD27+CD95- naive CD8+ T cells expressing CXCR3 (TNR3+).

The CDR3 protein sequence reads: CASSLTEMLNTEAFF. Recombination linked TRBV7-9 to TRBJ1-1; the TCRdb D gene call, TRBD1, has no DNA to confirm it. The germline V gene (reference sequence) supplies CDR1 SEHNR and CDR2 FQNEAQ. CDR3 length: 15 amino acids, cysteine to phenylalanine. No DNA sequence was recorded.